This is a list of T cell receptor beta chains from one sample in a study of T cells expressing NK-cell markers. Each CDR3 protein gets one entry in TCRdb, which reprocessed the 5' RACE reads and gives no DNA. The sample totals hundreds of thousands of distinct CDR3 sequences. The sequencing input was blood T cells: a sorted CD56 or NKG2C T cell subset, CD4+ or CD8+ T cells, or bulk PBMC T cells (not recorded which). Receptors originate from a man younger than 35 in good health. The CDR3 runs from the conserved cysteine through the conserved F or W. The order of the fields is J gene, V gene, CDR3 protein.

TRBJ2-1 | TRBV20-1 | CSARVQGSYNEQFF
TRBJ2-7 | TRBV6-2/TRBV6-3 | CASSPRQTGGTYEQYF
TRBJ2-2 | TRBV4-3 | CASSRTTGPNTGELFF
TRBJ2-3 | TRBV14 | CASSQEDWTDTQYF
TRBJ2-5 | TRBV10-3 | CAISEGGETQYF
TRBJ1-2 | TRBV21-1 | CASFPTGAHGYTF
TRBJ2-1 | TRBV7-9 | CASSSRWTGGNEQFF
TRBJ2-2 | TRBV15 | CATGLSDRASGELFF
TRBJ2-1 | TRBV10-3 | CAISDPSIGTGLFSYNEQFF
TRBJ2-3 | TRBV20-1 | CSASRRKDTRTDTQYF
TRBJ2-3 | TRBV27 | CASSTQDTGTDTQYF
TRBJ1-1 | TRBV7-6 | CASSLVTGSNTEAFF
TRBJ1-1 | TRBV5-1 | CASSLSTKTNTEAFF
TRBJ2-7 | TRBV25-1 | CASSRQAMSYEQYF
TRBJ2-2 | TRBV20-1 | CSARTRVGTGELFF
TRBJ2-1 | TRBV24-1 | CATSLAGRYEQFF
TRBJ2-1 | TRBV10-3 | CAISETQGSTNEQFF
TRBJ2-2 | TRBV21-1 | CASSVPRTGQDHGELFF
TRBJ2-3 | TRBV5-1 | CASSLQRDTQYF
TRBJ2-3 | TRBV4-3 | CASSQTTSDTQYF
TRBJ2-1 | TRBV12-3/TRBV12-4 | CASGSGTQFSYNEQFF
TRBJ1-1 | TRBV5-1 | CASSEDRGSLNTEAFF
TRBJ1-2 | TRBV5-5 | CASSVGDLNGGYTF
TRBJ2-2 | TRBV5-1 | CASSWGERSRELFF
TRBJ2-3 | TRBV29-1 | CSVDLAGGRNTQYF
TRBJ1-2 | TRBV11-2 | CASSEAGTEANYGYTF
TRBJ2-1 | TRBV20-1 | CSARDEPLVKQFF
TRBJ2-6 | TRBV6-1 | CASSAPGGSMGANVLTF
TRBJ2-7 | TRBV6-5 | CASSYFGTNSLSYEQYF
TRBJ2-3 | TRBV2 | CASSVMKGTDTQYF
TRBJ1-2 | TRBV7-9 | CASSLTPAGLPNYGYTF
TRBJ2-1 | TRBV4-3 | CASSQDGTSGSHNEQFF
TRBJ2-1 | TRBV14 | CASSPTGNEQFF
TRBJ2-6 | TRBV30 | CAWMGLGANVLTF
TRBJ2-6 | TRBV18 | CASSPRGARTGANVLTF
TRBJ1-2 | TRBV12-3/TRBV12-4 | CASSLAGARLLGAYGYTF
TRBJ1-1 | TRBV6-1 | CASSDRGAPDAFF
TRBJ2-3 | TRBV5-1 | CASSSLGGREDTQYF
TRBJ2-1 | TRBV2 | CASRESASSLRENEQFF
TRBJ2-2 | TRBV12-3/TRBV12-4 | CASRGLAGPAGELFF
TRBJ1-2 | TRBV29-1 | CSVDPDRGLSYGYTF
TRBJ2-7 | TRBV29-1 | CSARTGTSGRNAYEQYF
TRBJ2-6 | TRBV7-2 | CASSASFGANVLTF
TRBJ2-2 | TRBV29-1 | CSVGSGTGELFF
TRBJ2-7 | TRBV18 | CASSLRMAPRYEQYF
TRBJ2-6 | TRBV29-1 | CSAATAISGANVLTF
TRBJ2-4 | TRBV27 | CASRLAGAKNIQYF
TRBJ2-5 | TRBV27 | CASSPSVQAGETQYF
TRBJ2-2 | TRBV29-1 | CSVGQNNRVVGELFF
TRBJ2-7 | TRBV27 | CASSLGPGTGGPYEQYF
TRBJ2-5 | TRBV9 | CASSVGVGGGLGETQYF
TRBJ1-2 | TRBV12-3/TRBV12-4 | CASTERGGYTF
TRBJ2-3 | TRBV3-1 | CACGTTPRGADTQYF
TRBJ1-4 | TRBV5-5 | CASSLSAVPNEKLFF
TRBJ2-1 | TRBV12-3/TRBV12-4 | CASSPLQRGSSYNEQFF
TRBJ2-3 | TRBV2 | CASSRPFTDTQYF
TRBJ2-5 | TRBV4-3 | CASSQDSGRFQETQYF
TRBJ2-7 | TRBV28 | CASSYQLAGGPREQYF
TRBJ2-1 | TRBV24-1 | CATRRGVGNNEQFF
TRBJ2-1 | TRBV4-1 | CASSSLQGPEQFF